These T cell receptor beta chains were read from a single sample in a study of cytomegalovirus exposure and HLA in healthy donors. The repertoire was sequenced with immunoSEQ multiplex PCR; TCRdb's copy has only in-frame clones and lacks some. The repertoire has around 120,000 clones, 70% to 80% of them found once; the top ten carry roughly 1.8%. Input material: PBMCs. All receptors derive from a woman between 45 and 65 years old in good health and CMV-seronegative. The CDR3 runs from the conserved cysteine through the conserved F or W. The D gene is left open where the match is weak. A row's size may be missing; if present it is once, few, many or a size class.

D gene: TRBD1
J gene: TRBJ2-5
clone size: NA
V gene: TRBV2
CDR3 DNA: TGTGCCAGCAATAAGAAGGGACAGGTAGACCCGTACCAAGAGACCCAGTACTTC
CDR3 protein: CASNKKGQVDPYQETQYF

D gene: TRBD1
J gene: TRBJ1-1
clone size: few
V gene: TRBV5-6
CDR3 DNA: TGTGCCAGCAGCTGGACAGGGGTGAACACTGAAGCTTTCTTT
CDR3 protein: CASSWTGVNTEAFF

D gene: TRBD2
J gene: TRBJ2-3
clone size: few
V gene: TRBV4-2
CDR3 DNA: TGTGCCAGCAGCCAAGGAGGCGGGAGGGGGGCAGATACGCAGTATTTT
CDR3 protein: CASSQGGGRGADTQYF

D gene: NA
J gene: TRBJ2-1
clone size: NA
V gene: TRBV19
CDR3 DNA: TGTGCCAGTAGTATAGGAATGAGCTCCTACAATGAGCAGTTCTTC
CDR3 protein: CASSIGMSSYNEQFF

D gene: TRBD2
J gene: TRBJ2-3
clone size: NA
V gene: TRBV29-1
CDR3 DNA: TGCAGCGTTGAAGATTTAACTAGCGGAAGCACAGATACGCAGTATTTT
CDR3 protein: CSVEDLTSGSTDTQYF

D gene: TRBD1
J gene: TRBJ1-1
clone size: NA
V gene: TRBV6-1
CDR3 DNA: TGTGCCAGCAATCCTGCCGGGACAGCGGACACTGAAGCTTTCTTT
CDR3 protein: CASNPAGTADTEAFF

D gene: NA
J gene: TRBJ1-1
clone size: NA
V gene: TRBV19
CDR3 DNA: TGTGCCAGTGAGACCAGAGAGGGCACTGAAGCTTTCTTT
CDR3 protein: CASETREGTEAFF

D gene: NA
J gene: TRBJ2-3
clone size: NA
V gene: TRBV7-7
CDR3 DNA: TGTGCTAGCAGCCCACAGAACACAGATACGCAGTATTTT
CDR3 protein: CASSPQNTDTQYF

D gene: TRBD1
J gene: TRBJ2-2
clone size: NA
V gene: TRBV25-1
CDR3 DNA: TGTGCCAGCAGCCAGGGGGCGGCCGGGGAGCTGTTTTTT
CDR3 protein: CASSQGAAGELFF

D gene: NA
J gene: TRBJ1-4
clone size: NA
V gene: TRBV15
CDR3 DNA: TGTGCCACCAGCAGAGGAGGGGCTACAGGGTCAACTAATGAAAAACTGTTTTTT
CDR3 protein: CATSRGGATGSTNEKLFF

D gene: TRBD2
J gene: TRBJ2-1
clone size: NA
V gene: TRBV11-2
CDR3 DNA: TGTGCCAGCAGAAGTGCCGGGACTAGCGGGTATGAGCAGTTCTTC
CDR3 protein: CASRSAGTSGYEQFF

D gene: NA
J gene: TRBJ2-2
clone size: few
V gene: TRBV5-4
CDR3 DNA: TGTGCCAGCAGCTTGGCCGCGGGGATCAACACCGGGGAGCTGTTTTTT
CDR3 protein: CASSLAAGINTGELFF

D gene: TRBD1
J gene: TRBJ2-6
clone size: once
V gene: TRBV4-3
CDR3 DNA: TGCGCCAGCAGCCAAGATACAAGGACAGGCATTTCTGGGGCCAACGTCCTGACTTTC
CDR3 protein: CASSQDTRTGISGANVLTF

D gene: TRBD2
J gene: TRBJ2-7
clone size: NA
V gene: TRBV28
CDR3 DNA: TGTGCCAGCAGTGAACTAGCGGGAAACTACGAGCAGTACTTC
CDR3 protein: CASSELAGNYEQYF

D gene: NA
J gene: TRBJ1-3
clone size: NA
V gene: TRBV6-5
CDR3 DNA: TGTGCCAGCACCCCTCCTTCTGGAAACACCATATATTTT
CDR3 protein: CASTPPSGNTIYF

D gene: NA
J gene: TRBJ1-5
clone size: NA
V gene: TRBV7-9
CDR3 DNA: TGTTCCAGCAGCTTACCGGGACTCCATAAGTCCCAGCATTTT
CDR3 protein: CSSSLPGLHKSQHF

D gene: NA
J gene: TRBJ2-7
clone size: NA
V gene: TRBV6-5
CDR3 DNA: TGTGCTACCGGTCAGGGGACCTACGAGCAGTACTTC
CDR3 protein: CATGQGTYEQYF

D gene: NA
J gene: TRBJ1-4
clone size: few
V gene: TRBV6-1
CDR3 DNA: TGTGCCAGCAGTGACCGGTTGAGATATGAAAAACTGTTTTTT
CDR3 protein: CASSDRLRYEKLFF

D gene: TRBD2
J gene: TRBJ2-1
clone size: NA
V gene: TRBV7-3
CDR3 DNA: TGTGCCAGCAGCCTAACTAGCGGGAGGGACAATGAGCAGTTCTTC
CDR3 protein: CASSLTSGRDNEQFF

D gene: NA
J gene: TRBJ1-5
clone size: NA
V gene: TRBV30
CDR3 DNA: TGTGCCTGCCGGGAGTCAGACTATAGCAATCAGCCCCAGCATTTT
CDR3 protein: CACRESDYSNQPQHF

D gene: NA
J gene: TRBJ1-1
clone size: few
V gene: TRBV19
CDR3 DNA: TGTGCCAGTAGTTGGGGGGGCCTCACTGAAGCTTTCTTT
CDR3 protein: CASSWGGLTEAFF

D gene: NA
J gene: TRBJ1-5
clone size: NA
V gene: TRBV10-3
CDR3 DNA: TGTGCCATCAGCCCTACTAGCAATCAGCCCCAGCATTTT
CDR3 protein: CAISPTSNQPQHF

D gene: TRBD1
J gene: TRBJ1-1
clone size: once
V gene: TRBV29-1
CDR3 DNA: TGCAGCGCCGGGACAGGGAGGGCCACTGAAGCTTTCTTT
CDR3 protein: CSAGTGRATEAFF

D gene: NA
J gene: TRBJ1-5
clone size: NA
V gene: TRBV6-5
CDR3 DNA: TGTGCCACCGCGAGGTGGGAGGAGGGGCCCCAGCATTTT
CDR3 protein: CATARWEEGPQHF

D gene: NA
J gene: TRBJ1-1
clone size: once
V gene: TRBV7-3
CDR3 DNA: TGTGCCAGCAGCTTAAGGGGCCCGAACACTGAAGCTTTCTTT
CDR3 protein: CASSLRGPNTEAFF

D gene: TRBD2
J gene: TRBJ2-1
clone size: once
V gene: TRBV5-1
CDR3 DNA: TGCGCCAGCAGCTTGGGACTAGCGGGGCCTTTATACGATGAGCAGTTCTTC
CDR3 protein: CASSLGLAGPLYDEQFF

D gene: TRBD1
J gene: TRBJ1-1
clone size: NA
V gene: TRBV30
CDR3 DNA: TGTGCCTGGAGGGACAGGGTCACTGAAGCTTTCTTT
CDR3 protein: CAWRDRVTEAFF

D gene: NA
J gene: TRBJ2-5
clone size: NA
V gene: TRBV19
CDR3 DNA: TGTGCCAGTAGTTGGGCGGGGGAGACCCAGTACTTC
CDR3 protein: CASSWAGETQYF

D gene: TRBD1
J gene: TRBJ1-1
clone size: NA
V gene: TRBV5-4
CDR3 DNA: TGTGCCAGCAGCTCAAACAGGGGGAAAGACACTGAAGCTTTCTTT
CDR3 protein: CASSSNRGKDTEAFF

D gene: NA
J gene: TRBJ2-5
clone size: NA
V gene: TRBV29-1
CDR3 DNA: TGCAGCGTTGGGGCAGGGGTGGCCCAAGAGACCCAGTACTTC
CDR3 protein: CSVGAGVAQETQYF

D gene: NA
J gene: TRBJ2-3
clone size: few
V gene: TRBV4-2
CDR3 DNA: TGTGCCAGCAGCCAAGAAATCCACACAGATACGCAGTATTTT
CDR3 protein: CASSQEIHTDTQYF

D gene: TRBD1
J gene: TRBJ1-2
clone size: NA
V gene: TRBV7-9
CDR3 DNA: TGTGCCAGCGGGACAGGGGACTATGGCTACACCTTC
CDR3 protein: CASGTGDYGYTF

D gene: NA
J gene: TRBJ2-1
clone size: NA
V gene: TRBV30
CDR3 DNA: TGTGCCTGGAGTGTACTCGAGGGAAATGAGCAGTTCTTC
CDR3 protein: CAWSVLEGNEQFF

D gene: NA
J gene: TRBJ2-7
clone size: NA
V gene: TRBV10-3
CDR3 DNA: TGTGCCATCACAGGTCCCTCCTACGAGCAGTACTTC
CDR3 protein: CAITGPSYEQYF

D gene: NA
J gene: TRBJ2-1
clone size: NA
V gene: TRBV15
CDR3 DNA: TGTGCCACCAGCAGAGATTCGGACTACCCCTACAATGAGCAGTTCTTC
CDR3 protein: CATSRDSDYPYNEQFF

D gene: NA
J gene: TRBJ1-5
clone size: NA
V gene: TRBV10-3
CDR3 DNA: TGTGCCATCAGTGAAGGGGCAGCTAGCAATCAGCCCCAGCATTTT
CDR3 protein: CAISEGAASNQPQHF

D gene: NA
J gene: TRBJ2-7
clone size: NA
V gene: TRBV28
CDR3 DNA: TGTGCCAGCAGACTAGGGGGACCCTACGAGCAGTACTTC
CDR3 protein: CASRLGGPYEQYF

D gene: NA
J gene: TRBJ1-1
clone size: few
V gene: TRBV15
CDR3 DNA: TGTGCCACCAGCAGAGATGCGGGGAACACTGAAGCTTTCTTT
CDR3 protein: CATSRDAGNTEAFF

D gene: TRBD2
J gene: TRBJ2-4
clone size: NA
V gene: TRBV4-3
CDR3 DNA: TGCGCCAGCAGCCCAGGCCGCGGGAGGTCCAAAAACATTCAGTACTTC
CDR3 protein: CASSPGRGRSKNIQYF